Below, 25 T cell receptor beta chains from the same sample are listed, as sequenced in a study of blood T cell repertoires in COVID-19. Generated by immunoSEQ multiplex PCR, the TCRdb table keeps only in-frame clones and is missing some. The table lists more than 200,000 clones, 80% to 90% of them singletons. The material sequenced was peripheral blood. The receptor set was obtained from a man younger than 45 with active or convalescent COVID-19.

V and J are TRBV19 and TRBJ2-2; D may be TRBD2 (7 bases). The germline V gene encodes CDR1 LNHDA and CDR2 SQIVND (reference sequence). This CDR3 comprises 14 residues. Trimming stripped 3 bases from V and 4 bases from J, with 9 bases between. The CDR3 reads CASSIAGATGELFF. In DNA, the CDR3 is TGTGCCAGTAGTATCGCGGGGGCCACCGGGGAGCTGTTTTTT.

DNA for the CDR3: TGTGCCAGCAGCGCAGATAACGCGGGCAATCAGCCCCAGCATTTT. Encoded protein: CASSADNAGNQPQHF. The chain joins TRBV7-2 to TRBJ1-5; D unresolved. CDR1 SGHTA and CDR2 FQGNSA come from the germline V gene. The CDR3 has 15 amino acids. V lost 5 bases to trimming and J lost 2 bases, with 13 bases between them.

The chain links TRBV10-1 to TRBJ2-7; maybe TRBD1 (5 bases). Germline V gene lookup returns CDR1 WNHNN and CDR2 SYGVQD (reference sequence). The CDR3 contains 12 residues. Trimming took off 5 bases at V and 0 bases at J, with 5 bases between the two ends. CDR3 nucleotides: TGCGCCAGCAGTACAGGCTCCTACGAGCAGTACTTC. Encoded protein: CASSTGSYEQYF.

On this clone itself: Germline is not matched at one junction end, which may reflect a read error. The rearrangement links TRBV6-5 to TRBJ1-2, with D hard to call. Germline CDR1 reads MNHEY; CDR2 reads SVGAGI. The CDR3 covers 12 residues. CDR3 sequence reads: CASTWEAVLTMF. DNA for the CDR3: TGTGCCAGCACCTGGGAGGCAGTCCTAACCATGTTC.

Concerning this clone: One end of the junction does not line up with germline, which may come from a read error. This chain connects TRBV12-3 or TRBV12-4 to TRBJ1-1; 8 nucleotides match TRBD1. This CDR3 is built from 12 residues. The CDR3 DNA is TGTGCCAGCACTTTACAGGGGGATGCAGCTTTCTTT. This sequence encodes CASTLQGDAAFF.

Points on this clone: Other DNA sequences within the sample encode an identical CDR3. The chain couples TRBV11-2 to TRBJ2-7, with 9 bases lining up with TRBD2. The CDR3 is made up of 14 amino acids. V trimming: 4 bases; J trimming: 4 bases; junction bases outside the gene matches: 5. Germline assignment: CDR1 SGHAT and CDR2 FQNNGV. Written as DNA, the CDR3 is TGTGCCAGCAGCTCAAGCGGGGGGCTATACGAGCAGTACTTC. Translating it yields CASSSSGGLYEQYF.

This sequence joins TRBV18 and TRBJ1-1, with D possibly TRBD1 on 5 matching bases. Germline CDR1 KGHSH, CDR2 LQKENI. The CDR3 contains 14 residues. The V end lost 3 bases, the J end lost 11 bases, and 19 bases lay between the germline ends. CDR3 loop: CASSPPKDQGKAFF. For the CDR3, the DNA is TGTGCCAGCTCACCCCCGAAAGATCAGGGTAAGGCTTTCTTT.

V usage is TRBV19 and J usage is TRBJ2-1, with 9 bases fitting TRBD1. The length of the CDR3 is 15 residues. Germline CDR1 reads LNHDA; CDR2 reads SQIVND (reference sequence). Trimming removed 1 base from V and 9 bases from J; junction bases left unmatched: 7. CDR3 in DNA: TGTGCCAGTAGTATAGTTACAGGGGGCCTTGGTGAGCAGTTCTTC. It specifies CASSIVTGGLGEQFF.

The chain couples TRBV7-2 to TRBJ2-3; 8 bases map to TRBD1. Losses at the gene ends were 7 bases for V and 1 base for J; bases not matched to a gene: 4. Germline V gene data show CDR1 as SGHTA and CDR2 as FQGNSA. The CDR3 is 14 amino acids. The CDR3: CASTEGQGTDTQYF. The CDR3 region has the DNA TGTGCCAGCACCGAGGGACAGGGCACAGATACGCAGTATTTT.

This chain uses TRBV15 with TRBJ1-4; 9 nucleotides agree with TRBD1. CDR3 length: 15 amino acids. Germline loops: CDR1 LNHNV, CDR2 YYDKDF (reference sequence). V lost 3 bases to trimming and J lost 7 bases; unmatched junction nucleotides: 6. The CDR3 reads CATSRRGTGREKLFF. The CDR3, as DNA: TGTGCCACCAGCAGGCGGGGGACAGGGCGTGAAAAACTGTTTTTT. The complete variable domain, with remaining parts taken from reference TRBV15 and TRBJ1-4, reads DAMVIQNPRYQVTQFGKPVTLSCSQTLNHNVMYWYQQKSSQAPKLLFHYYDKDFNNEADTPDNFQSRRPNTSFCFLDIRSPGLGDTAMYLCATSRRGTGREKLFFGSGTQLSVL.

The chain couples TRBV9 to TRBJ1-1, with 9 bases matching TRBD1. From germline, CDR1 is SGDLS and CDR2 YYNGEE. The trim removed 0 bases at V and 1 base at J, leaving 1 base unmatched. The CDR3 runs 15 residues. CDR3 bases: TGTGCCAGCAGCGTAGCGGACAGGGGGAACACTGAAGCTTTCTTT. Protein product: CASSVADRGNTEAFF.

This chain uses TRBV10-1 with TRBJ2-3; 9 bases map to TRBD2. V trimming: 1 base; J trimming: 6 bases; junction bases outside the gene matches: 11. Germline values: CDR1 WNHNN, CDR2 SYGVQD (reference sequence). CDR3 size: 17 residues. The CDR3 DNA sequence: TGCGCCAGCAGTGAGTTCCCAGGCGGGGGGGCTTGGGATACGCAGTATTTT. Its protein is CASSEFPGGGAWDTQYF.

The chain carries TRBV12-5 and TRBJ2-3, with 15 bases aligning to TRBD2. V lost 8 bases, J lost 5 bases, and 5 bases stayed unmatched. Per the germline V gene, CDR1 is LGHNT and CDR2 is FRNRAP. The CDR3 covers 15 residues. DNA for the CDR3: TGTGCTAGTAGGACTAGCGGGGGGGCTATAGATACGCAGTATTTT. This codes for CASRTSGGAIDTQYF.

The CDR3 region has the DNA TGTGCCAGCAGCTTATTCGGGACACTGCATGGCTACACCTTC. It translates to CASSLFGTLHGYTF. The gene calls are TRBV11-2 and TRBJ1-2, with D perhaps matching TRBD1 (6 bases). The germline gives CDR1 SGHAT, CDR2 FQNNGV. The CDR3 loop spans 14 amino acids. The V and J ends lost 2 bases and 6 bases respectively, with 13 bases between them.

Concerning this clone itself: In the same sample, other DNA sequences code for this CDR3. The chain is built from TRBV27 and TRBJ2-7, with 12 positions matching TRBD2. V dropped 6 bases and J dropped 4; count of bases not matched to a gene: 4. The CDR3 is 14 residues long. The germline gives CDR1 MNHEY, CDR2 SMNVEV (reference sequence). CDR3 region: CASSPTSGGYEQYF. In DNA form, the CDR3 reads TGTGCCAGCAGCCCGACTAGCGGGGGTTACGAGCAGTACTTC.

This clone was recorded once. The rearrangement links TRBV6-6 to TRBJ2-3, with 12 positions matching TRBD2. The J segment lost 5 bases and the V segment lost 6 bases, leaving 3 bases of the junction unmatched. CDR1 MNHNY and CDR2 SVGAGI come from the germline V gene (reference sequence). This CDR3 is 14 amino acids long. CDR3 nucleotides: TGTGCCAGCAGCCTAGCGGGGGGGTTAGATACGCAGTATTTT. It codes for CASSLAGGLDTQYF.

V is TRBV30 and J is TRBJ2-7, with TRBD2 as a possible D gene (6 bases). CDR1 and CDR2 (germline): GTSNPN, SVGIG (reference sequence). V was clipped by 0 bases and J by 6 bases, with 12 bases between them. This CDR3 contains 13 residues. CDR3 in amino acids: CAWSVGVGSEQYF. The CDR3 nucleotides read TGTGCCTGGAGTGTCGGGGTCGGGAGCGAGCAGTACTTC. Filled out from reference TRBV30 and TRBJ2-7, the complete variable domain reads SQTIHQWPATLVQPVGSPLSLECTVEGTSNPNLYWYRQAAGRGLQLLFYSVGIGQISSEVPQNLSASRPQDRQFILSSKKLLLSDSGFYLCAWSVGVGSEQYFGPGTRLTVT.

The CDR3 coding sequence is TGTGCCATCAGTGAGCCGGGCAGGGGGCCCGACGGAAACACCATATATTTT. Its translation is CAISEPGRGPDGNTIYF. This chain joins TRBV10-3 and TRBJ1-3; 8 bases align to TRBD1. The CDR3 extends over 17 amino acids. V trimming: 2 bases; J trimming: 4 bases; junction bases outside the gene matches: 10. Germline-derived CDR1 and CDR2 are ENHRY and SYGVKD.

The rearrangement links TRBV20-1 to TRBJ1-2; no definite D call. Trimming took 3 bases from V and 7 from J, leaving 12 bases between them. Germline CDR1 is DFQATT and CDR2 is SNEGSKA (reference sequence). This CDR3 region has 12 residues. The CDR3 DNA is TGCAGTGCTAGTGAGGGAGAGGGTGGCTACACCTTC. Encoded protein: CSASEGEGGYTF.

The V and J genes are TRBV7-9 and TRBJ2-4; D unresolved. The CDR3 is 15 residues long. Per germline, CDR1 SEHNR and CDR2 FQNEAQ (reference sequence). V lost 3 bases and J 5 bases, leaving 14 bases between the germline ends. This CDR3 reads CASSFGSGHENIQYF. The CDR3 DNA reads TGTGCCAGCAGCTTTGGTAGTGGTCATGAAAACATTCAGTACTTC.

This chain joins TRBV9 and TRBJ2-3; TRBD2 is a possible D gene (6 bases). The CDR3 runs to 15 residues. The germline CDR1 and CDR2 sequences are SGDLS and YYNGEE. The germline V and J ends were trimmed by 3 bases and 2 bases, with 13 bases remaining between them. The CDR3 reads CASSAGLQYTDTQYF. The CDR3 region has the DNA TGTGCCAGCAGCGCGGGACTTCAATACACAGATACGCAGTATTTT. The full variable domain, its missing parts supplied by reference TRBV9 and TRBJ2-3, is DSGVTQTPKHLITATGQRVTLRCSPRSGDLSVYWYQQSLDQGLQFLIQYYNGEERAKGNILERFSAQQFPDLHSELNLSSLELGDSALYFCASSAGLQYTDTQYFGPGTRLTVL.

V is TRBV11-3 and J is TRBJ2-5, with 8 bases lining up with TRBD2. CDR3 length: 16 amino acids. Germline CDR1 reads SGHNT; CDR2 reads YENEEA. Trimming at V came to 3 bases and at J to 2 bases, leaving 8 bases not matched to a gene. CDR3 amino acids: CASSFSSGSQQETQYF. Written as DNA, the CDR3 is TGTGCCAGCAGCTTTTCAAGCGGGAGCCAACAAGAGACCCAGTACTTC.

This chain links TRBV6-5 with TRBJ2-1; 12 nucleotides align to TRBD2. The germline gives CDR1 MNHEY, CDR2 SVGAGI. The CDR3 has 15 amino acids. Trimming cost V 5 bases and J 9 bases; bases outside gene matches: 8. In DNA, the CDR3 is TGTGCCAGCAGTCTTCGACTAGCGGGGGCGGGTGAGCAGTTCTTC. Its protein product is CASSLRLAGAGEQFF.

J is TRBJ2-7 and V is TRBV6-5; TRBD1 aligns across 8 bases. Trimming at V came to 6 bases and at J to 5 bases, leaving 12 bases not matched to a gene. The germline V gene encodes CDR1 MNHEY and CDR2 SVGAGI. The CDR3 extends over 15 amino acids. CDR3 sequence reads: CASRNIKTGVDEQYF. The DNA of the CDR3 is TGTGCCAGCAGGAATATAAAGACAGGGGTCGACGAGCAGTACTTC.

This clone was recorded a few times. The genes are TRBV6-5 and TRBJ1-4; D is unresolved. Germline V gives CDR1 MNHEY, CDR2 SVGAGI. V lost 4 bases and J lost 4, with 7 bases in between. The CDR3 is 13 residues long. CDR3 sequence reads: CASSLGLNEKLFF. The CDR3 nucleotides read TGTGCCAGCAGTTTGGGCCTTAATGAAAAACTGTTTTTT.